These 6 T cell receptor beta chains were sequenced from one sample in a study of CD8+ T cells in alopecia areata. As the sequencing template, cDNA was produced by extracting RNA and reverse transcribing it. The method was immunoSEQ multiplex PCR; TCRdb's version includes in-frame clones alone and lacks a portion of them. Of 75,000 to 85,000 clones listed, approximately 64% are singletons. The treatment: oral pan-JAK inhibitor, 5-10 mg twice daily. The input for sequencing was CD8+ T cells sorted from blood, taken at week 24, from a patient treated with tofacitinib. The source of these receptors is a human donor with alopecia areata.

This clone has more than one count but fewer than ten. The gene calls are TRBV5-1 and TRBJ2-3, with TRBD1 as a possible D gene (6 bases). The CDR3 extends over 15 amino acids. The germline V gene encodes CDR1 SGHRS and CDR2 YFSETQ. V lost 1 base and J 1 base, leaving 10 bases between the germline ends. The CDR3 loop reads CASSLTGFGTDTQYF. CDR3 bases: TGCGCCAGCAGCTTGACAGGGTTTGGCACAGATACGCAGTATTTT.

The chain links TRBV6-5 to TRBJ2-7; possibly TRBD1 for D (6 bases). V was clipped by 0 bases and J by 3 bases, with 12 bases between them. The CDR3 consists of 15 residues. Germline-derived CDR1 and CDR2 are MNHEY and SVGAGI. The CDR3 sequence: CASSYSIGQIYEQYF. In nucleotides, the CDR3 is TGTGCCAGCAGTTACTCGATCGGACAGATCTACGAGCAGTACTTC.

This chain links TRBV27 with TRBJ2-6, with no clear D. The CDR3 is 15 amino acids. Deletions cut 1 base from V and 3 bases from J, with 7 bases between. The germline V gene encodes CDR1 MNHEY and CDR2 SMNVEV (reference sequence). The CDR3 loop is CASSLWGSGANVLTF. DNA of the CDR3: TGTGCCAGCAGTTTATGGGGAAGTGGGGCCAACGTCCTGACTTTC. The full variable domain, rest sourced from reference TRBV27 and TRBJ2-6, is EAQVTQNPRYLITVTGKKLTVTCSQNMNHEYMSWYRQDPGLGLRQIYYSMNVEVTDKGDVPEGYKVSRKEKRNFPLILESPSPNQTSLYFCASSLWGSGANVLTFGAGSRLTVL.

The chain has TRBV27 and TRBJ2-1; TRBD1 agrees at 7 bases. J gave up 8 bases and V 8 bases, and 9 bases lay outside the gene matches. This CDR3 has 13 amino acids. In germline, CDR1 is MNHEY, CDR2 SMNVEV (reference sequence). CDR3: CASGQGVWDEQFF. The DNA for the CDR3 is TGTGCCAGCGGCCAGGGGGTTTGGGATGAGCAGTTCTTC.

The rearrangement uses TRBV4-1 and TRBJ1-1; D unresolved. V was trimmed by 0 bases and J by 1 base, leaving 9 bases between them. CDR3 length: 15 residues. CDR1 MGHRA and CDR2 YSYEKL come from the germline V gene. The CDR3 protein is CASSQDLPRNTEAFF. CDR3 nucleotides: TGCGCCAGCAGCCAAGACCTTCCACGGAACACTGAAGCTTTCTTT.

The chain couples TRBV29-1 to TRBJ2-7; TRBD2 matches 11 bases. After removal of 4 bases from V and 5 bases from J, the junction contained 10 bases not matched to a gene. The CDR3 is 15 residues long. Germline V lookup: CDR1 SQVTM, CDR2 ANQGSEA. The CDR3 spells CSVGLPSGRLHEQYF. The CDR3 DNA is TGCAGCGTTGGTCTCCCTAGCGGGAGGCTCCACGAGCAGTACTTC.